This TCR beta chain was captured in a study of sequential checkpoint blockade in melanoma. About the study: After both sequences, patients received maintenance nivolumab.

Treatment specified: randomized to nivolumab then ipilimumab (arm A) or the reverse (arm B). No patient had prior DNA-damaging chemotherapy. PBMC sorting kept live CD3+CD8+ cells without CD19 or CD56. Assay used: immunoSEQ multiplex PCR; TCRdb lists only in-frame clones, some missing. The sample has around 34,000 clones; approximately 86% are singletons. This CDR3 contains 14 residues. With V trimmed by 6 bases and J by 4 bases, 6 bases remained unmatched. The germline V gene encodes CDR1 MDHEN and CDR2 SYDVKM. The clonotype was recovered from a human donor with melanoma. This chain connects TRBV28 to TRBJ2-5; 9 bases are a match to TRBD1. The sequenced sample was CD8+ T cells sorted from blood (inferred from file names), obtained from a patient given nivolumab and ipilimumab in sequence. CDR3 in DNA: TGTGCCAGCAGGATCCAGGACAGGGGAGAGACCCAGTACTTC. Protein sequence: CASRIQDRGETQYF.